These 17 T cell receptor beta chains were all obtained from the same sample, sequenced in a study of Graves' ophthalmopathy and Graves' hyperthyroidism. RNA transcripts served as template for amplifying TCR beta CDR3 sequences. Amplification began with first-round RT-PCR using HTBI primers, then second-round multiplex PCR was performed. Via MiXCR, TCRdb re-called the multiplex PCR reads, giving one row per CDR3 protein. The sample carries about 180,000 distinct CDR3 sequences, over 35% recorded once. Sample: peripheral blood. These TCRs come from a woman aged 40 to 55 with Graves' ophthalmopathy.

In this sample, this clonotype turned up many times. Here the CDR3 reads CASRAFGTGFYEQYF. For the CDR3, the DNA is TGTGCCAGCAGGGCGTTTGGGACAGGGTTCTACGAGCAGTACTTC. The chain recombines TRBV12-3 or TRBV12-4 with TRBJ2-7; 9 bases agree with TRBD1. There are 15 residues in the CDR3. The V and J ends lost 6 bases and 3 bases, in that order; junction bases with no gene match: 9.

This clonotype was counted many times. The chain couples TRBV28 to TRBJ2-5; 11 bases match TRBD1. Trimming removed 4 bases from V and 4 bases from J; junction bases left unmatched: 2. The CDR3 totals 14 residues. Germline V gene lookup returns CDR1 MDHEN and CDR2 SYDVKM. The CDR3 loop reads CASSSGQGGETQYF. In nucleotides, the CDR3 is TGTGCCAGCAGTTCGGGACAGGGGGGAGAGACCCAGTACTTC.

The V call is TRBV6-2 or TRBV6-3, the J call TRBJ2-2, with D unclear. CDR1 is MNHEY, CDR2 SVGEGT, per germline. There are 16 residues in the CDR3. V gave up 2 bases and J gave up 1 base, with 11 bases separating them. DNA for the CDR3: TGTGCCAGCAGTTACAGTCGACGGATGAACACCGGGGAGCTGTTTTTT. It translates to CASSYSRRMNTGELFF.

This clonotype was seen repeatedly, ten times or more. The chain recombines TRBV6-5 with TRBJ1-5; 7 nucleotides match TRBD1. Per the germline V gene, CDR1 is MNHEY and CDR2 is SVGAGI. V shed 4 bases and J 3 bases; nucleotides not matched to a gene: 9. The CDR3 length is 16 residues. The CDR3 DNA is TGTGCCAGCAGTTCCCCCGGGACAGCTAACAATCAGCCCCAGCATTTT. It encodes CASSSPGTANNQPQHF.

In DNA form, the CDR3 reads TGTGCCAGCAGTTGGAACAGAGACTACGAGCAGTACTTC. This codes for CASSWNRDYEQYF. The genes are TRBV12-3 or TRBV12-4 and TRBJ2-7; D remains ambiguous. V was pared by 4 bases and J by 3 bases, with 10 bases between. There are 13 residues in the CDR3.

In its sample, this clonotype is medium-sized. The chain links TRBV12-3 or TRBV12-4 to TRBJ1-5; 12 bases are a match to TRBD1. V lost 4 bases, J lost 6 bases, and 7 bases stayed unmatched. This CDR3 has 16 amino acids. CDR3 loop: CASSSPGQGAGQPQHF. Here the CDR3 DNA reads TGTGCCAGCAGTTCTCCGGGACAGGGGGCGGGTCAGCCCCAGCATTTT.

The chain carries TRBV19 and TRBJ2-6, with D perhaps TRBD1 or TRBD2 (5 bases each). This CDR3 is built from 18 residues. Trimming took off 5 bases at V and 0 bases at J, with 17 bases between the two ends. CDR1 LNHDA and CDR2 SQIVND come from the germline V gene (reference sequence). Here the CDR3 reads CASSRHGGSSSGANVLTF. For the CDR3, the DNA is TGTGCCAGTAGTCGTCATGGGGGTTCCAGCTCTGGGGCCAACGTCCTGACTTTC.

The gene calls are TRBV6-5 and TRBJ1-2; D is perhaps TRBD1 (5 bases). Trimming took off 0 bases at V and 4 bases at J, with 9 bases between the two ends. Germline assignment: CDR1 MNHEY and CDR2 SVGAGI. CDR3 length: 14 residues. The CDR3 sequence is CASSYSSGPYGYTF. In DNA, the CDR3 is TGTGCCAGCAGTTACTCGTCAGGGCCCTATGGCTACACCTTC.

This clonotype was detected many times. The chain has TRBV20-1 and TRBJ1-1; maybe TRBD1 (6 bases). The germline CDR1 and CDR2 sequences are DFQATT and SNEGSKA (reference sequence). This CDR3 region has 13 residues. With 1 base removed from V and 6 bases from J, the gap between germline ends came to 12 bases. CDR3 sequence reads: CSARAGGRAEAFF. Here the CDR3 DNA reads TGCAGTGCTAGAGCGGGGGGCAGGGCTGAAGCTTTCTTT.

The CDR3 DNA sequence: TGCAGTGCTAGAGCTAGCCCGGGACAGGGCTATGGCTACACCTTC. It translates to CSARASPGQGYGYTF. V is TRBV20-1 and J is TRBJ1-2; 9 positions agree with TRBD1. V dropped 1 base and J dropped 4; count of bases not matched to a gene: 7. The CDR3 contains 15 residues. CDR1 and CDR2 (germline): DFQATT, SNEGSKA (reference sequence).

The CDR3 spells CASSPSGLAGVEQYF. In DNA, the CDR3 is TGTGCCAGCAGCCCTTCGGGACTAGCGGGAGTCGAGCAGTACTTC. The chain joins TRBV7-2 to TRBJ2-7, with 14 bases lining up with TRBD2. Germline V gene data show CDR1 as SGHTA and CDR2 as FQGNSA. The CDR3 is 15 residues long. With V trimmed by 5 bases and J by 6 bases, 6 bases remained unmatched.

This clonotype was seen ten or more times. The CDR3 ends on some other residue instead of the conserved phenylalanine or tryptophan, so this is likely a read error. The J gene is TRBJ1-1, the V gene TRBV6-5; 7 nucleotides line up with TRBD1. The CDR3 runs to 12 residues. CDR1 is MNHEY, CDR2 SVGAGI, per germline. V lost 11 bases and J lost 1; bases outside the gene matches: 4. The DNA of the CDR3 is TGTGCCGTCCACAGGGGGAACACTGAAGCTTTCCTT. Its translation: CAVHRGNTEAFL.

CDR3 nucleotide sequence: TGTGCCAGCAGGGGGACAGGCCACTACGAGCAGTACTTC. Residues: CASRGTGHYEQYF. V gene TRBV6-1 combines with J gene TRBJ2-7, with 8 positions matching TRBD1. V shed 6 bases, J shed 3 bases, and the junction held 4 bases outside the gene matches. There are 13 residues in the CDR3. CDR1 is MNHNS and CDR2 is SASEGT in the germline V gene.

This clonotype was observed many times. V and J are TRBV27 and TRBJ2-2; D may match TRBD1 or TRBD2 (5 bases each). V lost 5 bases to trimming and J lost 0 bases, with 7 bases between them. The CDR3 loop spans 14 amino acids. In germline, CDR1 is MNHEY, CDR2 SMNVEV (reference sequence). The CDR3 DNA reads TGTGCCAGCAGTCCGGGACCGAACACCGGGGAGCTGTTTTTT. Its translation is CASSPGPNTGELFF.

As for this clonotype: A read error is likely, as this CDR3 ends without the conserved phenylalanine or tryptophan. V usage is TRBV6-1 and J usage is TRBJ1-5, with D tentatively TRBD1 (5 bases). This CDR3 is built from 13 residues. Trimming removed 5 bases at V and 4 bases at J, with 9 bases between. Germline CDR1 and CDR2: MNHNS and SASEGT. CDR3 nucleotide sequence: TGTGCCAGCAGTACAAGGGGAAATCAGCCCCAGCATTAT. It yields the protein CASSTRGNQPQHY.

This clonotype has ten or more counts. The rearrangement links TRBV6-1 to TRBJ2-7, with 12 bases lining up with TRBD2. This CDR3 is built from 16 residues. CDR1 MNHNS and CDR2 SASEGT come from the germline V gene. V shed 4 bases, J shed 2 bases, and the junction held 6 bases outside the gene matches. CDR3: CASSARSSGRAYEQYF. For the CDR3, the DNA is TGTGCCAGCAGTGCCCGATCTAGCGGGAGGGCCTACGAGCAGTACTTC.

V and J are TRBV12-3 or TRBV12-4 and TRBJ2-7; 8 bases map to TRBD2. The CDR3 is 15 residues long. Unmatched junction bases numbered 12, after V lost 6 bases and J lost 5 bases. CDR3 amino acids: CASSSAAGVTHEQYF. For the CDR3, the DNA is TGTGCCAGCAGCTCCGCAGCGGGAGTAACCCACGAGCAGTACTTC.